This T cell receptor (beta chain) was obtained from a study of breast tumors, draining lymph nodes, adjacent tissues. The length of the CDR3 is 14 residues. V lost 10 bases to trimming and J lost 0 bases; unmatched junction nucleotides: 9. Germline V lookup: CDR1 ENHRY, CDR2 SYGVKD. General observations from the study: The data were judged consistent with most tumor T cells coming from lymph node and expanding in tumor. Tumor repertoires ranked between lymph nodes and nontumor tissue in diversity, with V and J gene preferences. Luminal-like breast cancer showed significantly higher tumor–nontumor repertoire similarity than basal-like.

MiXCR, run by TCRdb on the multiplex PCR reads, gives a single entry per CDR3 protein. The table has about 14,000 distinct CDR3 sequences, 55% seen once. In the case of this clonotype: Its antigen remains unidentified.

Source material: tumor-adjacent breast tissue. This receptor was obtained from a female donor with breast cancer. Some clones in this sample may be carry-over from other donors' samples. J is TRBJ2-7 and V is TRBV10-3; 7 bases match TRBD1. The CDR3 nucleotides are TGTGCCAGCTGCGAGGCAGGGGGCTCCTACGAGCAGTACTTC. It is translated as CASCEAGGSYEQYF.